A selection of T cell receptor beta chains follows, all from one sample in a study of blood T cell repertoires in COVID-19. TCRdb's table, derived via immunoSEQ multiplex PCR, lists solely in-frame clones and lacks some. Of some 140,000 clones listed, around four fifths were seen once; the top ten hold 9.5% to 15%. The sequencing input was peripheral blood. The source is a human donor in a cohort sampled during active COVID-19. The CDR3 runs from the conserved cysteine through the conserved F or W. Each record gives: V gene, clone size, J gene, D gene, CDR3 protein, CDR3 DNA. The D gene is left open where the match is weak. Part of the rows lack a size; the others show once, few, many or a class for expanded clones.

TRBV5-1,.,TRBJ2-7,.,CASSRDTPGEQYF,TGCGCCAGCAGCCGGGACACGCCAGGGGAGCAGTACTTC
TRBV20-1,.,TRBJ1-1,TRBD1,CSAVGQVEAFF,TGCAGTGCCGTCGGACAGGTTGAAGCTTTCTTT
TRBV7-9,.,TRBJ1-1,TRBD1,CASSQTDRAEAFF,TGTGCCAGCAGCCAAACAGACAGGGCTGAAGCTTTCTTT
TRBV12-3/TRBV12-4,.,TRBJ1-1,.,CASSLGWGAEAFF,TGTGCCAGCAGTTTAGGCTGGGGCGCTGAAGCTTTCTTT
TRBV6-5,.,TRBJ1-1,.,CASSRPGYHTEAFF,TGTGCCAGCAGCAGGCCGGGGTACCACACTGAAGCTTTCTTT
TRBV16,.,TRBJ1-5,.,CASSQGLNQPQHF,TGTGCCAGCAGCCAGGGCCTAAATCAGCCCCAGCATTTT
TRBV12-5,.,TRBJ2-7,TRBD1,CASGLVLGQGAYEQYF,TGTGCTAGTGGTTTGGTACTGGGACAGGGTGCGTACGAGCAGTACTTC
TRBV5-1,.,TRBJ2-7,.,CASSTDYLYEQYF,TGCGCCAGCAGCACGGACTACTTGTACGAGCAGTACTTC
TRBV9,.,TRBJ1-4,TRBD1,CASSIQGARGEKLFF,TGTGCCAGCAGCATCCAGGGGGCGCGGGGAGAAAAACTGTTTTTT
TRBV6-5,.,TRBJ2-7,TRBD1,CASGGTQGGSYEQYF,TGTGCCAGCGGGGGAACACAGGGGGGATCCTACGAGCAGTACTTC
TRBV9,.,TRBJ2-1,TRBD2,CASSATVSRVAGGRSEQFF,TGTGCCAGCAGCGCCACAGTATCCCGGGTAGCGGGGGGCCGGAGTGAGCAGTTCTTC
TRBV10-3,.,TRBJ1-2,.,CAISDSVRTGYGYTF,TGTGCCATCAGTGATAGCGTACGGACCGGCTATGGCTACACCTTC
TRBV4-1,.,TRBJ1-5,.,CASSQGGGNSNQPQHF,TGCGCCAGCAGCCAAGGGGGGGGGAATAGCAATCAGCCCCAGCATTTT
TRBV7-9,.,TRBJ2-4,.,CASSSSGAIIPDIQYF,TGTGCCAGCAGCTCTTCAGGGGCAATTATCCCGGACATTCAGTACTTC
TRBV4-1,.,TRBJ2-1,TRBD2,CASSQQRGNYNEQFF,TGCGCCAGCAGCCAACAGCGGGGGAACTACAATGAGCAGTTCTTC
TRBV25-1,.,TRBJ2-5,.,CASSEITAQETQYF,TGTGCCAGCAGTGAAATTACAGCTCAAGAGACCCAGTACTTC
TRBV27,.,TRBJ2-7,.,CASPLKGRDFYEEQYF,TGTGCCAGCCCTTTAAAAGGAAGAGACTTTTACGAGGAGCAGTACTTC
TRBV3-1/TRBV3-2,.,TRBJ1-1,.,CASSQLQGNTEAFF,TGTGCCAGCAGCCAGCTACAGGGGAACACTGAAGCTTTCTTT
TRBV11-3,.,TRBJ1-2,.,CASSSPEREGGYTF,TGTGCCAGCAGCTCCCCTGAGAGGGAGGGTGGCTACACCTTC
TRBV6-1,.,TRBJ1-1,.,CASSERGARTEAFF,TGTGCCAGCAGTGAACGGGGGGCGCGAACTGAAGCTTTCTTT
TRBV15,.,TRBJ2-5,.,CATSSGGDAETQYF,TGTGCCACCAGCAGTGGAGGGGATGCGGAGACCCAGTACTTC
TRBV5-1,.,TRBJ1-1,.,CASNGGVMNTEAFF,TGCGCCAGCAACGGAGGGGTCATGAACACTGAAGCTTTCTTT
TRBV19,.,TRBJ1-6,.,CASSTDRYNSPLHF,TGTGCCAGTAGTACGGACAGATATAATTCACCCCTCCACTTT
TRBV11-2,.,TRBJ2-6,.,CASSHSTGPGANVLTF,TGTGCCAGCAGCCATTCTACAGGGCCTGGGGCCAACGTCCTGACTTTC
TRBV15,.,TRBJ2-7,.,CATSRDPGSYEQYF,TGTGCCACCAGCAGAGATCCGGGGTCCTACGAGCAGTACTTC
TRBV3-1/TRBV3-2,.,TRBJ2-2,.,CASRQMSSSATNGELFF,TGTGCCAGCAGGCAGATGAGTTCTAGCGCGACCAACGGGGAGCTGTTTTTT
TRBV18,once,TRBJ2-5,.,CASSPRIGNQETQYF,TGTGCCAGCTCACCAAGAATCGGGAACCAAGAGACCCAGTACTTC
TRBV29-1,.,TRBJ2-2,TRBD2,CSVERTSGGTGELFF,TGCAGCGTTGAAAGGACTAGCGGGGGCACCGGGGAGCTGTTTTTT
TRBV7-8,.,TRBJ1-6,TRBD1,CASSLALPLDRDYSPLHF,TGTGCCAGCAGCTTAGCCCTACCGCTGGACAGGGATTATTCACCCCTCCACTTT
TRBV2,.,TRBJ2-7,TRBD1,CASRDRVFDEQYF,TGTGCCAGCCGGGACAGGGTTTTCGACGAGCAGTACTTC
TRBV2,once,TRBJ1-5,.,CASSERAGPEWPQHF,TGTGCCAGCAGTGAGCGGGCCGGACCAGAATGGCCCCAGCATTTT
TRBV6-5,.,TRBJ1-2,.,CASISTGVNGYTF,TGTGCCAGCATTTCGACAGGAGTTAATGGCTACACCTTC
TRBV7-9,.,TRBJ2-2,TRBD2,CASSWLIAGGSGTGELFF,TGTGCCAGCAGCTGGTTGATAGCGGGGGGGAGCGGCACCGGGGAGCTGTTTTTT
TRBV6-5,.,TRBJ1-3,.,CASSSFPGSGNTIYF,TGTGCCAGCAGTTCCTTCCCGGGCTCTGGAAACACCATATATTTT
TRBV13,.,TRBJ1-2,.,CASSLGTGYYGYTF,TGTGCCAGCAGCTTAGGGACGGGTTACTATGGCTACACCTTC
TRBV6-1,.,TRBJ2-1,TRBD2,CASNERGLYNEQFF,TGTGCCAGCAATGAGCGGGGGCTATACAATGAGCAGTTCTTC
TRBV4-2,.,TRBJ1-5,.,CASSPSGDSNQPQHF,TGTGCCAGCAGTCCCTCGGGGGATAGCAATCAGCCCCAGCATTTT
TRBV19,few,TRBJ1-2,.,CASSGRLYGYTF,TGTGCCAGTAGTGGCAGACTCTATGGCTACACCTTC
TRBV3-1/TRBV3-2,.,TRBJ2-7,.,CASSQDYYEQYF,TGTGCCAGCAGCCAAGACTACTACGAGCAGTACTTC
TRBV27,many,TRBJ2-1,.,CASSPTAPSGDEQFF,TGTGCCAGCAGTCCCACGGCCCCCTCGGGGGATGAGCAGTTCTTC
TRBV6-5,.,TRBJ1-2,.,CASSLGEGLDYGYTF,TGTGCCAGCAGCCTCGGGGAAGGGTTGGACTATGGCTACACCTTC
TRBV4-2,.,TRBJ1-2,.,CASSQDPLQVQGVIDYGYTF,TGTGCCAGCAGCCAAGATCCCCTGCAGGTTCAAGGGGTTATCGACTATGGCTACACCTTC
TRBV27,.,TRBJ1-1,.,CASSRDTTNTEAFF,TGTGCCAGCAGTAGAGACACGACGAACACTGAAGCTTTCTTT
TRBV5-1,once,TRBJ2-2,TRBD1,CASSIRTGANTGELFF,TGCGCCAGCAGCATCCGGACAGGCGCGAACACCGGGGAGCTGTTTTTT
TRBV2,.,TRBJ1-2,TRBD1,CASSPGQGGYGYTF,TGTGCCAGCAGTCCGGGACAGGGCGGTTATGGCTACACCTTC
TRBV6-5,.,TRBJ2-2,.,CASSTRGVGGELFF,TGTGCCAGCAGTACCAGGGGGGTGGGCGGGGAGCTGTTTTTT
TRBV9,.,TRBJ1-4,.,CASSAQTGQTNEKLFF,TGTGCCAGCAGCGCCCAGACAGGTCAAACTAATGAAAAACTGTTTTTT
TRBV10-3,.,TRBJ1-2,.,CAISESNREATGGYTF,TGTGCCATCAGTGAGTCGAACCGGGAAGCAACTGGTGGCTACACCTTC
TRBV7-2,.,TRBJ1-1,TRBD1,CASSQTGGTEAFF,TGTGCCAGCAGCCAGACAGGGGGGACTGAAGCTTTCTTT
TRBV5-4,once,TRBJ2-7,TRBD2,CASSLSGLAIAEQYF,TGTGCCAGCAGCTTGTCGGGACTAGCGATCGCCGAGCAGTACTTC
TRBV5-1,.,TRBJ1-1,.,CASSLYRVGTEAFF,TGCGCCAGCAGCTTGTACAGGGTAGGCACTGAAGCTTTCTTT
TRBV7-8,.,TRBJ2-3,TRBD2,CASSPQSTSGSDTQYF,TGTGCCAGCAGCCCCCAGAGCACTAGCGGATCAGATACGCAGTATTTT
TRBV7-2,once,TRBJ2-2,.,CASRPGLLNTGELFF,TGTGCCAGCCGCCCGGGACTCCTGAACACCGGGGAGCTGTTTTTT
TRBV5-1,.,TRBJ2-5,TRBD2,CASSLLRGGQETQYF,TGCGCCAGCAGCTTGCTACGGGGGGGCCAGGAGACCCAGTACTTC
TRBV11-3,.,TRBJ2-1,.,CASSRQGWGSGPDNEQFF,TGTGCCAGCAGCCGTCAGGGGTGGGGTTCGGGGCCGGACAATGAGCAGTTCTTC
TRBV25-1,few,TRBJ1-4,TRBD1,CASTPRAGGEKLFF,TGTGCCAGCACCCCTAGGGCAGGGGGTGAAAAACTGTTTTTT
TRBV27,many,TRBJ1-2,.,CASSLHSGGGYGYTF,TGTGCCAGCAGCTTACATTCGGGGGGCGGCTATGGCTACACCTTC